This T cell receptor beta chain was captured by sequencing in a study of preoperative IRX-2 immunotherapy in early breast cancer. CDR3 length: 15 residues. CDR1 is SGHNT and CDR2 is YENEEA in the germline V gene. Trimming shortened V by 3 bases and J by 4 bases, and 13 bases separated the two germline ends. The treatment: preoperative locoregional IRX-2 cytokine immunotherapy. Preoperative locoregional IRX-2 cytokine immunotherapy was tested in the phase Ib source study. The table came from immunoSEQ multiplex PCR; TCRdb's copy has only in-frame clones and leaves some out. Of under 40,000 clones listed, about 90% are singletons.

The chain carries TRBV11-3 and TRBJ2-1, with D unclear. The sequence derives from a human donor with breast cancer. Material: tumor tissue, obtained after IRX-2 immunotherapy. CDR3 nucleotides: TGTGCCAGCAGCTTGGGAATAGAAATGTACAATGAGCAGTTCTTC. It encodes CASSLGIEMYNEQFF.